This record covers a single T cell receptor beta chain. Germline CDR1 LGHDT, CDR2 YNNKEL (reference sequence). J was trimmed by 2 bases and V by 6 bases; bases with no gene match: 4. The CDR3 is 14 residues long. This specimen belongs to a study of control samples from healthy donors and cancer patients. Repertoires were generated with immunoSEQ multiplex PCR, while TCRdb's copy carries only in-frame clones and drops some. The sample includes 110,000 or so clones, about 80% seen only once; the top ten take approximately 7%. Material for sequencing was blood. The sequence derives from a man aged 18 to 35 in good health. The genes are TRBV3-1 (or the pseudogene TRBV3-2) and TRBJ2-5, with TRBD2 identical over 9 bases. The CDR3 bases are TGTGCCAGCAGTAGAACTAGCGGGCAAGAGACCCAGTACTTC. Its protein product is CASSRTSGQETQYF.